The 20 T cell receptor beta chains given below trace back to one sample, sequenced in a study of blood T cells in healthy people across ages. With a J-beta primer mix and a sample-barcoded 5' primer, a second PCR ran about 7 to 12 cycles. TCRdb fed the 5' RACE reads into MiXCR, producing one record per CDR3 protein. This table holds 780,000 or so distinct CDR3 sequences, roughly 50% found once. Sample: blood. The source is a man aged 35 to 55 in good health.

With respect to this clonotype: A read error may produce the germline difference seen at one junction end. This chain links TRBV5-1 with TRBJ2-6; tentative D call: TRBD1 (5 bases). CDR1 and CDR2 from the germline V gene are SGHRS and YFSETQ. The CDR3 runs to 15 residues. The CDR3 loop is CASSTDRSGASVLTF. The CDR3 DNA reads as TGCGCCAGCAGCACAGATCGCTCTGGGGCCAGCGTCCTGACTTTC. The full variable domain, with the rest looked up from reference TRBV5-1 and TRBJ2-6, is KAGVTQTPRYLIKTRGQQVTLSCSPISGHRSVSWYQQTPGQGLQFLFEYFSETQRNKGNFPGRFSGRQFSNSRSEMNVSTLELGDSALYLCASSTDRSGASVLTFGAGSRLTVL.

The chain carries TRBV12-3 or TRBV12-4 and TRBJ2-4, with a possible D match to TRBD1 (5 bases). The CDR3 covers 13 residues. With 4 bases removed from V and 14 bases from J, the gap between germline ends came to 18 bases. CDR3 sequence: CASSSIQDGRKYF. Written as DNA, the CDR3 is TGTGCCAGCAGTTCCATACAGGATGGCCGGAAGTACTTC.

This chain connects TRBV5-1 to TRBJ2-1; TRBD2 agrees at 11 bases. Germline V gene data show CDR1 as SGHRS and CDR2 as YFSETQ. The CDR3 covers 15 residues. V lost 4 bases, J lost 8 bases, and 8 bases stayed unmatched. DNA for the CDR3: TGCGCCAGCAGCAATCGACTAGCGGGGTCCGATGAGCAGTTCTTC. Translation: CASSNRLAGSDEQFF.

The CDR3 protein is CAISEGLAGATLYNEQYF. CDR3 DNA: TGTGCCATCAGTGAGGGGCTAGCGGGAGCAACCCTCTACAATGAGCAGTACTTC. The gene calls are TRBV10-3 and TRBJ2-7; 10 bases are shared with TRBD2. The germline V gene has CDR1 ENHRY and CDR2 SYGVKD. Unmatched junction bases numbered 17, after V lost 2 bases and J lost 7 bases. The CDR3 runs 18 residues.

This clonotype occurred a few times. V and J are TRBV4-2 and TRBJ2-1; unclear D gene. The germline CDR1 and CDR2 sequences are LGHNA and YNFKEQ. This CDR3 has 14 amino acids. Deletions cut 1 base from V and 8 bases from J, with 12 bases between. CDR3 in amino acids: CASSQGMGRDEQFF. The CDR3 region has the DNA TGTGCCAGCAGCCAAGGGATGGGCCGGGATGAGCAGTTCTTC.

This clonotype was seen just once. The gene calls are TRBV27 and TRBJ2-7; 7 bases match TRBD2. Per germline, CDR1 MNHEY and CDR2 SMNVEV (reference sequence). After removal of 2 bases from V and 5 bases from J, the junction contained 21 bases not matched to a gene. This CDR3 has 19 amino acids. The chain's CDR3 is CASSLKRGTVGGSLDEQYF. The CDR3 nucleotides are TGTGCCAGCAGTTTAAAGCGGGGTACAGTGGGCGGGAGTCTGGACGAGCAGTACTTC.

The rearrangement links TRBV21-1 to TRBJ2-7. TRBV21-1 is assigned pseudogene status. The CDR3 contains 12 residues. CDR3 coding DNA: TGTGCCAGCAGCATTTCCCCCTACGAGCAGTACTTC. It encodes CASSISPYEQYF.

The chain links TRBV20-1 to TRBJ2-4, with 14 bases identical to TRBD2. Germline V gives CDR1 DFQATT, CDR2 SNEGSKA (reference sequence). The V segment lost 6 bases and the J segment 6 bases; nucleotides outside the gene matches: 10. The CDR3 consists of 16 residues. CDR3 sequence: CSARRTSGGNVNIQYF. The CDR3 nucleotides read TGCAGTGCGAGGAGGACTAGCGGGGGGAATGTAAACATTCAGTACTTC.

The V call is TRBV2, the J call TRBJ1-4; D not certain. The ends were cut back, 4 bases at V and 7 bases at J, with 7 bases in the middle. Germline values: CDR1 SNHLY, CDR2 FYNNEI. The CDR3 is made up of 12 amino acids. This chain's CDR3 is CASSANTEKLFF. In DNA, the CDR3 is TGTGCCAGCAGTGCCAACACTGAAAAACTGTTTTTT.

The chain couples TRBV3-1 to TRBJ1-5, with D unresolved. This CDR3 is built from 13 residues. V dropped 1 base and J dropped 7 bases, with 8 bases sitting between them. Germline CDR1 LGHDT, CDR2 YNNKEL (reference sequence). The CDR3 DNA sequence: TGTGCCAGCAGCCAAGTGGCAGCCCAGCCCCAGCATTTT. This codes for CASSQVAAQPQHF. The variable domain in full, with the rest retrieved from reference TRBV3-1 and TRBJ1-5, is DTAVSQTPKYLVTQMGNDKSIKCEQNLGHDTMYWYKQDSKKFLKIMFSYNNKELIINETVPNRFSPKSPDKAHLNLHINSLELGDSAVYFCASSQVAAQPQHFGDGTRLSIL.

The gene calls are TRBV15 and TRBJ1-1, with D possibly TRBD1 on 5 matching bases. Germline-derived CDR1 and CDR2 are LNHNV and YYDKDF (reference sequence). This CDR3 contains 16 residues. V was pared by 7 bases and J by 1 base, with 19 bases between. CDR3 nucleotide sequence: TGTGCCACCACCAAGGGGCGGCAGTTGGGGAACACTGAAGCTTTCTTT. This translates into CATTKGRQLGNTEAFF.

This clonotype was counted at least ten times. This rearrangement joins TRBV7-2 to TRBJ2-1, with D maybe TRBD1 (5 bases). CDR1 is SGHTA, CDR2 FQGNSA, per germline. This CDR3 is built from 13 residues. V gave up 3 bases and J gave up 7 bases, with 10 bases separating them. The CDR3 spells CASSFTQGNEQFF. For the CDR3, the DNA is TGTGCCAGCAGCTTTACCCAGGGTAATGAGCAGTTCTTC.

This clonotype has just a few counts. The genes are TRBV7-9 and TRBJ2-5; D is perhaps TRBD2 (5 bases). Germline CDR1 is SEHNR and CDR2 is FQNEAQ (reference sequence). V was trimmed by 2 bases and J by 11 bases, leaving 15 bases between them. This CDR3 has 13 residues. Written as DNA, the CDR3 is TGTGCCAGCAGCTTATGGAGCGGCAATGAGCAGTACTTC. It encodes CASSLWSGNEQYF.

This clonotype turned up a few times. The genes are TRBV4-2 and TRBJ2-7; the D gene could be TRBD1 or TRBD2 (6 bases each). Deletions cut 1 base from V and 2 bases from J, with 15 bases between. Germline CDR1 is LGHNA and CDR2 is YNFKEQ. The CDR3 runs 16 residues. The CDR3 loop is CASSQAQQGGTYEQYF. DNA for the CDR3: TGTGCCAGCAGCCAAGCACAACAGGGAGGAACCTACGAGCAGTACTTC.

The chain joins TRBV4-3 to TRBJ2-3; 9 bases map to TRBD2. V was pared by 4 bases and J by 1 base, with 6 bases of the junction left unmatched. CDR1 is LGHNA, CDR2 YSLEER, per germline. This CDR3 spans 16 amino acids. In nucleotides, the CDR3 is TGCGCCAGCAGCCGATTTAGCGGGAGAGGCACAGATACGCAGTATTTT. Its translation is CASSRFSGRGTDTQYF.

This chain joins TRBV12-3 or TRBV12-4 and TRBJ2-4; possible D gene TRBD2, 6 bases. Trimming stripped 6 bases from V and 6 bases from J, with 15 bases between. CDR3 length equals 14 residues. CDR3 DNA: TGTGCCAGCAGGACTGCGGGGAGCCGAAACATTCAGTACTTC. Encoded protein: CASRTAGSRNIQYF.

The chain links TRBV3-1 to TRBJ2-1; D uncertain. Germline V gene data show CDR1 as LGHDT and CDR2 as YNNKEL (reference sequence). CDR3 length: 15 amino acids. Trimming removed 2 bases from V and 2 bases from J, with 10 bases in between. The CDR3 reads CASSQYSETYNEQFF. CDR3 DNA sequence: TGTGCCAGCAGCCAATATTCGGAAACCTACAATGAGCAGTTCTTC.

The chain carries TRBV7-7 and TRBJ2-7, with D perhaps given as TRBD1 or TRBD2 (6 bases each). Near its end, the DNA agrees better with TRBJ2-5, so the J call may be wrong. Germline V lookup: CDR1 SSHAT, CDR2 FNYEAQ (reference sequence). The CDR3 has 14 amino acids. CDR3 amino acids: CASSPGRRGETQYF. CDR3 coding DNA: TGTGCCAGCAGCCCGGGACGGAGGGGGGAGACCCAGTACTTC.

The chain uses TRBV11-2 and TRBJ1-4, with D perhaps TRBD1 (5 bases). CDR1 and CDR2 (germline): SGHAT, FQNNGV. This CDR3 region has 15 residues. The germline V and J ends were trimmed by 5 bases and 7 bases, with 17 bases remaining between them. The CDR3 protein is CASSLRGRDSEKLFF. CDR3 bases: TGTGCCAGCAGCCTTAGGGGCCGCGATAGTGAAAAACTGTTTTTT.

The chain has TRBV12-3 or TRBV12-4 and TRBJ1-5; 7 bases agree with TRBD1. Trimming at V came to 3 bases and at J to 5 bases, leaving 16 bases not matched to a gene. There are 18 residues in the CDR3. CDR3 sequence reads: CASSFTGDRRFSDQPQHF. For the CDR3, the DNA is TGTGCCAGCAGTTTCACTGGGGACAGAAGATTTTCTGATCAGCCCCAGCATTTT.